This T cell receptor (beta chain) was identified in a study of T cells after yellow fever vaccination. The CDR3 runs to 14 residues. Germline lookup yields CDR1 LGHNA and CDR2 YSLEER. The V gene lost 0 bases and the J gene lost 4 bases, with 9 bases spanning the gap. TCRdb itself ran the 5' RACE reads through MiXCR, one entry per CDR3 protein. The sample gives around 310,000 distinct CDR3 sequences, 8% to 10% of which show up once; more than 15% is in the top ten. Findings and caveats of the study: It was a small share of clonotypes that appeared in both CD4 and CD8 compartments. Although the secondary response was weaker, it peaked faster, at day 5 versus 15.

A word on this clonotype: Its antigen remains unidentified.

This sequence joins TRBV4-3 and TRBJ1-1; unclear D gene. The receptor was derived from a man between 18 and 29 years old who received the YFV17D yellow fever vaccine. The specimen comprised PBMCs, sampled on the day of the first yellow fever vaccination. The CDR3 protein is CASSQDSRGTEAFF. DNA of the CDR3: TGCGCCAGCAGCCAAGATTCCCGGGGCACTGAAGCTTTCTTT.